This paragraph covers one TCR beta chain sequence. Its antigen is unidentified. The read terminates 3 residues before the CDR3 end, so the remaining end is supplied by the germline J gene. The data were obtained in a study of T cells in women clearing cervical HPV infection. Overall study context: Cases' blood sampling followed lesion detection by median about 150 days (90 to 200). Whole-study results and caveats: T-cell numbers per sample were unknown and may explain richness differences.

The CDR3 extends over 16 amino acids. The V segment lost 8 bases and the J segment 0 bases; nucleotides outside the gene matches: 7. Germline V gene data show CDR1 as SGHDN and CDR2 as FVKESK. Each participant carried one incident cervical HPV16 infection only. This table comes from immunoSEQ multiplex PCR, and its TCRdb copy is limited to in-frame clones, with some not included. This sample's table has about 22,000 clones. This clonotype was obtained from a woman between 18 and 70 years old with a cervical HPV16 infection that either progressed to CIN3+ or cleared (not recorded which). The chain couples TRBV14 to TRBJ2-1, with TRBD2 identical over 10 bases. Input material: blood buffy coat. The chain's CDR3 is CASRRAGGPSYNEQFF. The CDR3 DNA, read in part, is TGTGCCAGCCGGCGAGCGGGGGGGCCCTCCTACAATGAG.